Shown below are 2 T cell receptor beta chains from a single sample sequenced in a study of shared clonotypes between healthy human individuals. Profiled with immunoSEQ multiplex PCR; TCRdb holds only in-frame clones, not every one. The data show some 200,000 clones, about 68% seen once. Sequenced input: memory CD4+ T cells sorted from blood. The subset is: CD45RA-negative fraction. These receptors all come from a man between 25 and 39 years old in good health.

In nucleotides, the CDR3 is TGTGCCAGCAGTTTTCTTTATCCGATCGGGGAGCTGTTTTTT. It is translated as CASSFLYPIGELFF. The chain employs TRBV27 and TRBJ2-2; D not certain. The CDR3 contains 14 residues. V lost 3 bases to trimming and J lost 7 bases, with 12 bases between them. The germline gives CDR1 MNHEY, CDR2 SMNVEV (reference sequence).

The chain uses TRBV7-9 and TRBJ2-7; D unclear. This CDR3 is 15 amino acids long. Trimming pared 5 bases from V and 7 bases from J, leaving 21 bases between. CDR1 is SEHNR, CDR2 FQNEAQ, per germline (reference sequence). The CDR3 reads CASSPKIRQLGEQYF. The CDR3 DNA reads as TGTGCCAGCAGCCCTAAGATCAGACAACTCGGGGAGCAGTACTTC.